This T cell receptor beta chain was identified in a study of blood T cell repertoires in COVID-19. At the level of the study: From the United States, Italy and Spain came samples of acute and convalescent COVID-19.

The CDR3 runs to 16 residues. Germline CDR1 reads KGHSH; CDR2 reads LQKENI. V shed 6 bases and J 1 base; nucleotides not matched to a gene: 5. Per the authors' pipeline: Reference gene primer amplification gave nucleated cell count estimates. The table came from immunoSEQ multiplex PCR; TCRdb's copy has only in-frame clones and leaves some out. That table furnishes V, J and clone size, whereas the DNA furnished D and trimming. The sample has about 260,000 clones, roughly 88% seen once. The V and J genes are TRBV18 and TRBJ2-3, with 12 bases that match TRBD2. Sample: PBMCs or T cells enriched from blood (not recorded which). This clonotype was sampled from a woman in her thirties or forties with acute COVID-19. CDR3 loop: CASSGLAGSRTDTQYF. CDR3 nucleotides: TGTGCCAGCTCGGGACTAGCGGGTTCCCGCACAGATACGCAGTATTTT.